The entry below gives a single T cell receptor beta chain sequence along with its context. The sample's treatment: oral pan-JAK inhibitor, 5-10 mg twice daily. Lesional scalp punch biopsies and peripheral blood came from alopecia areata patients. Sequencing used cDNA as its template, made by extracting RNA and reverse transcribing it. Clones were read by immunoSEQ multiplex PCR, and TCRdb kept only the in-frame ones, dropping some. The profile shows about 200,000 clones, 45% to 75% of them singletons. This specimen comes from a study of CD8+ T cells in alopecia areata. This TCR derives from a human donor with alopecia areata. The source was CD4+ T cells sorted from blood, collected at week 4, from a patient treated with tofacitinib.

Written as DNA, the CDR3 is TGCAGCGTTGAGGGGGTTCGGGAGACCCAGTACTTC. It translates to CSVEGVRETQYF. The chain couples TRBV29-1 to TRBJ2-5; perhaps D is TRBD1 or TRBD2 (5 bases each). Germline V gene lookup returns CDR1 SQVTM and CDR2 ANQGSEA. There are 12 residues in the CDR3. The V end was cut by 3 bases, the J end by 5 bases, with 10 bases between. The entire variable domain, with the rest obtained from reference TRBV29-1 and TRBJ2-5, is as follows: SAVISQKPSRDICQRGTSLTIQCQVDSQVTMMFWYRQQPGQSLTLIATANQGSEATYESGFVIDKFPISRPNLTFSTLTVSNMSPEDSSIYLCSVEGVRETQYFGPGTRLLVL.